This TCR beta chain was profiled in a study of blood T cell repertoires in COVID-19. This clone has a handful of counts. Sequencing used immunoSEQ multiplex PCR; TCRdb keeps in-frame clones, though not all of them. The repertoire holds roughly 100,000 clones, with nearly 90% as singletons. Sequencing input: peripheral blood. The sequence came from a man in his fifties with active COVID-19.

CDR3 protein: CASSKGQGRVNYGYTF. CDR3 DNA: TGTGCCAGCAGTAAAGGACAGGGTCGGGTTAACTATGGCTACACCTTC. V is TRBV28 and J is TRBJ1-2, with 8 bases lining up with TRBD1. V trimming: 5 bases; J trimming: 1 base; junction bases outside the gene matches: 9. Per germline, CDR1 MDHEN and CDR2 SYDVKM. The CDR3 has 16 residues.